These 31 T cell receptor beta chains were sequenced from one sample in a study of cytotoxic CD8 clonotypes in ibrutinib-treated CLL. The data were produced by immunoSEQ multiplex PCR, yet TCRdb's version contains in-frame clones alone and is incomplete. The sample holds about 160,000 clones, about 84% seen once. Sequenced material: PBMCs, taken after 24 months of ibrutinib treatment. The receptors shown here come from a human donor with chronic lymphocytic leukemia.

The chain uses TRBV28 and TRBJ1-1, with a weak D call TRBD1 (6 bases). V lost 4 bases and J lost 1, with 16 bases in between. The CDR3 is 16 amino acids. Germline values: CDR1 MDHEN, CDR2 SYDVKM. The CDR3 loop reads CASSSPPGRGNTEAFF. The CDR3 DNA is TGTGCCAGCAGTTCCCCACCGGGCAGGGGGAACACTGAAGCTTTCTTT.

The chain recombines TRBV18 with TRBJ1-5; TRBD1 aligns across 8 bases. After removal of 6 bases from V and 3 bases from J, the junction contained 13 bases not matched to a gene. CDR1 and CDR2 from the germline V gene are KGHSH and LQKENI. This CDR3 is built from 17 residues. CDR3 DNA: TGTGCCAGCTCCCCCGACAGGGGACCTCGAGACAATCAGCCCCAGCATTTT. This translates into CASSPDRGPRDNQPQHF.

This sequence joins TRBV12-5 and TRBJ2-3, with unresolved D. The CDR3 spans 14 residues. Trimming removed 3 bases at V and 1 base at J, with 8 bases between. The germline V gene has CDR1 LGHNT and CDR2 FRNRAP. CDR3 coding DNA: TGTGCTAGTGGTTTAGGTGGTGGCACAGATACGCAGTATTTT. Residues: CASGLGGGTDTQYF.

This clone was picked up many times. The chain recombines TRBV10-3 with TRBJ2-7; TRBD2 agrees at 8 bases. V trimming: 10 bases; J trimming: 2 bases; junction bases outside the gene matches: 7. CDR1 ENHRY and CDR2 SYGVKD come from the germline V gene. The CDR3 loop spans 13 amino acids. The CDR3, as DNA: TGTGCCACCCTACTAGCGGTGACCTACGAGCAGTACTTC. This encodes CATLLAVTYEQYF.

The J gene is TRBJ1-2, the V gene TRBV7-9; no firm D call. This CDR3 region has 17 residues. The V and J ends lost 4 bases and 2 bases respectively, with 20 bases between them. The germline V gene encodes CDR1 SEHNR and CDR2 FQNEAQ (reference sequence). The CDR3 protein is CASSSSEDPLGNYGYTF. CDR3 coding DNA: TGTGCCAGCAGCTCGTCGGAGGACCCCTTAGGGAACTATGGCTACACCTTC.

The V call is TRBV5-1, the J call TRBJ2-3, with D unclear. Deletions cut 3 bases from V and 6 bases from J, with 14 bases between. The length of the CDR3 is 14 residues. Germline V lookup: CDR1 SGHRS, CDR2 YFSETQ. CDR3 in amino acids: CASSSGLSRDTQYF. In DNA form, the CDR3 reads TGCGCCAGCAGCTCGGGTTTATCACGCGATACGCAGTATTTT.

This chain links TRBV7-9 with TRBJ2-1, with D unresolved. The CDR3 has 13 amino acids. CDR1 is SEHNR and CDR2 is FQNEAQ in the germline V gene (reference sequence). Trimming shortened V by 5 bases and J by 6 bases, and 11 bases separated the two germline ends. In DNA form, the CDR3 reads TGTGCCAGCAGCCATGGGGTAGCCAATGAGCAGTTCTTC. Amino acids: CASSHGVANEQFF.

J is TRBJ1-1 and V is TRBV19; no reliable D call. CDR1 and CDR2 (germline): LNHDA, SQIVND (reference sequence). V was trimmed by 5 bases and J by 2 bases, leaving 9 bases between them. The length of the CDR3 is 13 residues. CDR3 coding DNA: TGTGCCAGTAGTCTCCGCCTAAACACTGAAGCTTTCTTT. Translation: CASSLRLNTEAFF.

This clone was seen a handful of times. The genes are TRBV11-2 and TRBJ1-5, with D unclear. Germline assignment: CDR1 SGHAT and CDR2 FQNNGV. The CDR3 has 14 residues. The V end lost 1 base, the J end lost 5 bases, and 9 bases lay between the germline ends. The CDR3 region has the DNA TGTGCCAGCAGCTTAGTTGGAGTTCATCAGCCCCAGCATTTT. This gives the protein CASSLVGVHQPQHF.

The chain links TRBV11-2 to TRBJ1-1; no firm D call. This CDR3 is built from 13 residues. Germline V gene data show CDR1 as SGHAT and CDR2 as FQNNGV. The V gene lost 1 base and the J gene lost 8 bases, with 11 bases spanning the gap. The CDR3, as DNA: TGTGCCAGCAGCTTAGGCGGAGCGGGAGAAGCTTTCTTT. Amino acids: CASSLGGAGEAFF. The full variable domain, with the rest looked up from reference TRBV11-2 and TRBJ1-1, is EAGVAQSPRYKIIEKRQSVAFWCNPISGHATLYWYQQILGQGPKLLIQFQNNGVVDDSQLPKDRFSAERLKGVDSTLKIQPAKLEDSAVYLCASSLGGAGEAFFGQGTRLTVV.

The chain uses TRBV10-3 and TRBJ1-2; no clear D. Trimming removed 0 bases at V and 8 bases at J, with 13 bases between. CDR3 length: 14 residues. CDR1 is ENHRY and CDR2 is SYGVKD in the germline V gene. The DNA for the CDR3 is TGTGCCATCAGTGAGTCTTACATCGCCGGGGGCTACACCTTC. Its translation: CAISESYIAGGYTF.

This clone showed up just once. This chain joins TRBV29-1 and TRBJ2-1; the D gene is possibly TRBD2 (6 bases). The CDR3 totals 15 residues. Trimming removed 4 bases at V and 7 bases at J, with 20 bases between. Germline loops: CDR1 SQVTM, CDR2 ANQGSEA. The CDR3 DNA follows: TGCAGCGTTGGGTATTTCGGGGGTAGAGGAAATGAGCAGTTCTTC. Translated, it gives CSVGYFGGRGNEQFF.

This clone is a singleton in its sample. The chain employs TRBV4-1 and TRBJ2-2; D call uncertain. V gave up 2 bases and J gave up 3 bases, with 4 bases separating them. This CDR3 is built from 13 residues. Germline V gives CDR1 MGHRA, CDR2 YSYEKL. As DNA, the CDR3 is TGCGCCAGCAGCCAAACAGACACCGGGGAGCTGTTTTTT. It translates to CASSQTDTGELFF.

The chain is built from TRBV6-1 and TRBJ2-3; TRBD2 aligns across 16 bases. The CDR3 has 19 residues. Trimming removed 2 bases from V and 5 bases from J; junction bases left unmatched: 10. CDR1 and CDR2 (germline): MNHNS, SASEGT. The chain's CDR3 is CASSESVGTSGGERDTQYF. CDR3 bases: TGTGCCAGCAGTGAATCCGTTGGGACTAGCGGGGGGGAAAGAGATACGCAGTATTTT.

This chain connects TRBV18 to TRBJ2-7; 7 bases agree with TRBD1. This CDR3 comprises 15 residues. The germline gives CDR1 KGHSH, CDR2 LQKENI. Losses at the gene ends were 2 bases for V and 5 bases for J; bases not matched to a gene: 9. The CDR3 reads CASSPLQGLGDEQYF. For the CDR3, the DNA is TGTGCCAGCTCACCATTACAGGGGTTGGGGGACGAGCAGTACTTC.

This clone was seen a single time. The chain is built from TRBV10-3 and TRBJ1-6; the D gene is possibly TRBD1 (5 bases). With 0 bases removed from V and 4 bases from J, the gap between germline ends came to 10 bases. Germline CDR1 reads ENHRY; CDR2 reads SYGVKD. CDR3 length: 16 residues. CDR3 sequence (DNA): TGTGCCATCAGTGAGTCCGGGGGAAGATATAATTCACCCCTCCACTTT. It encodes CAISESGGRYNSPLHF.

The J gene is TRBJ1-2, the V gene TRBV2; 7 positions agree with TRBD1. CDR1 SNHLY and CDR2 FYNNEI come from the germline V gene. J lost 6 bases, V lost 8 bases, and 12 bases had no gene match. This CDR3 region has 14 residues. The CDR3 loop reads CASGTRGLENGYTF. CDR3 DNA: TGTGCCAGCGGGACCAGGGGGTTGGAAAATGGCTACACCTTC.

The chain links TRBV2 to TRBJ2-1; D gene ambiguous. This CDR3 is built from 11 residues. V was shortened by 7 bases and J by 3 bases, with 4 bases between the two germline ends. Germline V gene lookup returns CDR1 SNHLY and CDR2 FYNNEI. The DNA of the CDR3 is TGTGCCAGCACGGTCTACAATGAGCAGTTCTTC. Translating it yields CASTVYNEQFF.

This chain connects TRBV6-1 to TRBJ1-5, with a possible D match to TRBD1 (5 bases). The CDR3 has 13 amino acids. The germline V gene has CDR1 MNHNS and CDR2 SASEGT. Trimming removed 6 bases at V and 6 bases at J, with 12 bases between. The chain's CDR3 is CASRIPGTQPQHF. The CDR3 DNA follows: TGTGCCAGCAGAATCCCCGGGACTCAGCCCCAGCATTTT.

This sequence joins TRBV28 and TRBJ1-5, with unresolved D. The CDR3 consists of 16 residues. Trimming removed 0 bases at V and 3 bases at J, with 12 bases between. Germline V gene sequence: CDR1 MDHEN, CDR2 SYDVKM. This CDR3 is CASSLWSGGPNQPQHF. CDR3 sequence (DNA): TGTGCCAGCAGTTTATGGTCGGGCGGCCCCAATCAGCCCCAGCATTTT.

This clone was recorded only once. CDR3 DNA: TGTGCCAGCACCCCCGGACAGGTGAACACTGAAGCTTTCTTT. As protein: CASTPGQVNTEAFF. V and J are TRBV5-8 and TRBJ1-1; 7 bases align to TRBD1. The germline V gene encodes CDR1 SGHTS and CDR2 YDEGEE. The J segment lost 0 bases and the V segment lost 6 bases, leaving 5 bases of the junction unmatched. The length of the CDR3 is 14 residues.

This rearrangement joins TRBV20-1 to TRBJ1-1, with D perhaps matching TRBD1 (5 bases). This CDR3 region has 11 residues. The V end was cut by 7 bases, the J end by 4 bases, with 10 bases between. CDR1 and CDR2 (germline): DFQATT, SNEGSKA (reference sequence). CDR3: CSGTGPTEAFF. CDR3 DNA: TGCAGTGGCACAGGACCCACTGAAGCTTTCTTT.

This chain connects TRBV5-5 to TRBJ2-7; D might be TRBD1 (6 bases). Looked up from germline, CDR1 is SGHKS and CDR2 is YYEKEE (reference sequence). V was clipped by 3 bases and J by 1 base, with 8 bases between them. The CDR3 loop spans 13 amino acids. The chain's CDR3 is CASSYTGSYEQYF. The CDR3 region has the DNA TGTGCCAGCAGCTACACAGGGTCCTACGAGCAGTACTTC.

This chain's CDR3 is CATSRGEGSGNTIYF. In DNA form, the CDR3 reads TGTGCCACCAGCAGAGGGGAGGGCTCTGGAAACACCATATATTTT. The genes are TRBV15 and TRBJ1-3; D gene unclear. With 1 base removed from V and 0 bases from J, the gap between germline ends came to 7 bases. CDR1 is LNHNV, CDR2 YYDKDF, per germline (reference sequence). CDR3 size: 15 residues. The variable domain in full, with the rest retrieved from reference TRBV15 and TRBJ1-3, is DAMVIQNPRYQVTQFGKPVTLSCSQTLNHNVMYWYQQKSSQAPKLLFHYYDKDFNNEADTPDNFQSRRPNTSFCFLDIRSPGLGDTAMYLCATSRGEGSGNTIYFGEGSWLTVV.

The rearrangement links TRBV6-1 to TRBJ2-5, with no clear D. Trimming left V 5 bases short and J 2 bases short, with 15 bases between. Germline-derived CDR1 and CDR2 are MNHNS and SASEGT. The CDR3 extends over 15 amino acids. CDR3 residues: CASSSDRPSQETQYF. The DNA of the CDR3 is TGTGCCAGCAGTTCCGACCGGCCCAGTCAAGAGACCCAGTACTTC.

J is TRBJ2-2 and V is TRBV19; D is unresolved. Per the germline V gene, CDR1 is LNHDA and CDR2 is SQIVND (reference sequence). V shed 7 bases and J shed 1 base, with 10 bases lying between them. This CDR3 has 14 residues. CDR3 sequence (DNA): TGTGCCAGTAAGGCACAGCGGAACACCGGGGAGCTGTTTTTT. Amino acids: CASKAQRNTGELFF.

CDR3 sequence reads: CAWRGGSGSNREQFF. The CDR3 DNA reads as TGTGCCTGGAGAGGTGGTAGCGGGAGCAATCGTGAGCAGTTCTTC. The V gene is TRBV30, the J gene TRBJ2-1; TRBD2 matches 9 bases. CDR3 length: 15 amino acids. CDR1 is GTSNPN and CDR2 is SVGIG in the germline V gene (reference sequence). With V trimmed by 3 bases and J by 9 bases, 12 bases remained unmatched.

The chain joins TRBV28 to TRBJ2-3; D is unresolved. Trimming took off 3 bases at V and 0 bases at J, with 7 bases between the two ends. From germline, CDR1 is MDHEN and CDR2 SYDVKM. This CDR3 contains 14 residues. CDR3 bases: TGTGCCAGCAGTTTCTACCAGAGCACAGATACGCAGTATTTT. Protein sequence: CASSFYQSTDTQYF.

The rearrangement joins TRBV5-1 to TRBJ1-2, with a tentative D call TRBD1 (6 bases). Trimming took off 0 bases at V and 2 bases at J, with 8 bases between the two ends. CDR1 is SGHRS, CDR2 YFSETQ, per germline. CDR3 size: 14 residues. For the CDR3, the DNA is TGCGCCAGCAGCTTGGGACAGGACAACTATGGCTACACCTTC. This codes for CASSLGQDNYGYTF. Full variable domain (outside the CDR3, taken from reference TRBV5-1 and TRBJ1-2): KAGVTQTPRYLIKTRGQQVTLSCSPISGHRSVSWYQQTPGQGLQFLFEYFSETQRNKGNFPGRFSGRQFSNSRSEMNVSTLELGDSALYLCASSLGQDNYGYTFGSGTRLTVV.

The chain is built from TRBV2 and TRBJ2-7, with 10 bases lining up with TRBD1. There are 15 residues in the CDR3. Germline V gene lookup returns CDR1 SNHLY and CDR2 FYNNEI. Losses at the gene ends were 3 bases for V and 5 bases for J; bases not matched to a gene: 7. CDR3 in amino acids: CASSDMGTGVHEQYF. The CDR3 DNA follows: TGTGCCAGCAGTGATATGGGGACAGGGGTCCACGAGCAGTACTTC.

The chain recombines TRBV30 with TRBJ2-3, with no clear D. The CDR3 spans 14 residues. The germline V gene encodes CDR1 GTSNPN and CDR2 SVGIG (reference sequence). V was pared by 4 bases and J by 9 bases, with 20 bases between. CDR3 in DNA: TGTGCCTGGAATCTTGGACGTTTTCAGATAACGCAGTATTTT. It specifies CAWNLGRFQITQYF.